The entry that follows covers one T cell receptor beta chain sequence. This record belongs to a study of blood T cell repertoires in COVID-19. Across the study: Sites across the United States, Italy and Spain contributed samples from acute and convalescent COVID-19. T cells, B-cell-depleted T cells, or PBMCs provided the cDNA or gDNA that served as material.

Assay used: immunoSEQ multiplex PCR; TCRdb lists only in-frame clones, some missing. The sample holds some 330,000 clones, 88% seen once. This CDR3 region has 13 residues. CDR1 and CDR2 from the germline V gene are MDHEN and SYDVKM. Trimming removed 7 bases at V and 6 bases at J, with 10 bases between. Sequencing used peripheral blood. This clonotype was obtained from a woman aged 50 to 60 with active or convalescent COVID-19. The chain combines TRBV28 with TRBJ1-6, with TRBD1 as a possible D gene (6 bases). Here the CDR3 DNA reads TGTGCCAGCAAAGGGGGGGGTAATTCACCCCTCCACTTT. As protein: CASKGGGNSPLHF.